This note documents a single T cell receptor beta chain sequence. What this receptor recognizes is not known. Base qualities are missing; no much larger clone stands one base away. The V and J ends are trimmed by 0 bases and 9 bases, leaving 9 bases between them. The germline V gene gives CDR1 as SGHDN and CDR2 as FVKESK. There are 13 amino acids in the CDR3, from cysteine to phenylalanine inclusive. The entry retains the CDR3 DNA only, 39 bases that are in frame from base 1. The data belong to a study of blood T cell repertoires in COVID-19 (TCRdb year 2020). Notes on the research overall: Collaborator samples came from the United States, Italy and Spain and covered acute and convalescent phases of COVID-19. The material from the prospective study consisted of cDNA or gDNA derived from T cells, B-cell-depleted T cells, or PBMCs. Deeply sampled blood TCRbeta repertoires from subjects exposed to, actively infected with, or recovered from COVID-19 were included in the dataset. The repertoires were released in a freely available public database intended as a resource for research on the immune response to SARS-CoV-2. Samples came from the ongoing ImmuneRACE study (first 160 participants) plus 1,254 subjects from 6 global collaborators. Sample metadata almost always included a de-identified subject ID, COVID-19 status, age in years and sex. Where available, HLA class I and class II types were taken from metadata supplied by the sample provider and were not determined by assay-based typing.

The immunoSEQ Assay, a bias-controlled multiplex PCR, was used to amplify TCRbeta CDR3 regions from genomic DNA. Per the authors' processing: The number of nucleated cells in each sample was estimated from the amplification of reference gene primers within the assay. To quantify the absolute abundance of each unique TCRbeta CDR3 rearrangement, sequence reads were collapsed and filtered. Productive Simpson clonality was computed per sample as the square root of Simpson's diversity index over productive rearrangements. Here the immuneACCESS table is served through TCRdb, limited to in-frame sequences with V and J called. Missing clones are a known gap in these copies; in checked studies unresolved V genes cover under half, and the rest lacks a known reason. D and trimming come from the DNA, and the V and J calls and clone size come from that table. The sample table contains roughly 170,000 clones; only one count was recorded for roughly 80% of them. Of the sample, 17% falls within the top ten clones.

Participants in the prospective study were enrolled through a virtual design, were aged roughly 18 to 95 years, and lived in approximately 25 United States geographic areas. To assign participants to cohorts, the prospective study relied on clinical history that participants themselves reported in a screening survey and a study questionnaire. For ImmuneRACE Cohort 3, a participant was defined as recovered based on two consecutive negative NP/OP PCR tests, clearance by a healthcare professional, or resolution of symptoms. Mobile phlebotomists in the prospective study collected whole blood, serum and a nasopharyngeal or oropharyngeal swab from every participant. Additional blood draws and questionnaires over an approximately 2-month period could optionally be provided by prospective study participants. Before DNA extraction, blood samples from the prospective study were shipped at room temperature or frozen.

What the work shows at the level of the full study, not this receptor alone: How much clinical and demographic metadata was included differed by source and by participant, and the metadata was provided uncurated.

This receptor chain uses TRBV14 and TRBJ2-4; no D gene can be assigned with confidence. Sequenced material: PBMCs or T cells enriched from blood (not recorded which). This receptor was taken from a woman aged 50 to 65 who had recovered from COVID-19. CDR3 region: CASSQDPLLIQYF. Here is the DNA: TGTGCCAGCAGCCAAGATCCCCTCCTCATTCAGTACTTC.